The rows below give T cell receptor beta chains drawn from one sample of a study of blood T cell repertoires in COVID-19. TCRdb keeps only in-frame clones here, not all; method: immunoSEQ multiplex PCR. The sample consists of 170,000 or so clones, about 86% of them appearing once. Sequencing input: peripheral blood. Receptors were obtained from a man aged 50-60 years with active or convalescent COVID-19. CDR3s include the opening cysteine and the closing phenylalanine or tryptophan. D genes are given only for firm matches. Size values are once, few and many counts, or a class for expanded clones, and some rows have none.

j_call clone_size d_call v_call cdr3_aa cdr3_nt
TRBJ1-4 few - TRBV19 CASSIQGSVNEKLFF TGTGCCAGTAGTATCCAGGGCTCGGTAAATGAAAAACTGTTTTTT
TRBJ2-7 few - TRBV7-2 CASSLTGSIEQYF TGTGCCAGCAGCTTAACAGGATCTATCGAGCAGTACTTC
TRBJ1-4 - - TRBV7-5 CVRSFQGVNEKLFF TGTGTCAGAAGCTTTCAGGGCGTTAATGAAAAACTGTTTTTT
TRBJ1-6 - TRBD1 TRBV27 CASSLSGQGVSVNSPLHF TGTGCCAGCAGTTTATCGGGGCAGGGGGTTTCCGTTAATTCACCCCTCCACTTT
TRBJ2-7 few TRBD1 TRBV19 CASDGTGGSGSYEQYF TGTGCCAGTGATGGGACAGGGGGCAGCGGCTCCTACGAGCAGTACTTC
TRBJ1-5 - - TRBV5-4 CASSFSGVDQPQHF TGTGCCAGCAGCTTTTCAGGGGTCGATCAGCCCCAGCATTTT
TRBJ1-2 few - TRBV12-3/TRBV12-4 CASSSRGGYTF TGTGCCAGCAGTTCACGGGGTGGCTACACCTTC
TRBJ1-2 - - TRBV5-1 CASSLGQSDYGYTF TGCGCCAGCAGCTTGGGGCAGTCCGACTATGGCTACACCTTC
TRBJ2-7 - TRBD2 TRBV6-1 CASSELLAGVMYEQYF TGTGCCAGCAGCGAACTACTAGCGGGAGTTATGTACGAGCAGTACTTC
TRBJ2-5 - - TRBV10-2 CASSEFPSGAETQYF TGCGCCAGCAGTGAGTTTCCCAGCGGAGCGGAGACCCAGTACTTC
TRBJ1-1 - - TRBV21-1 CASSKGAGCTEAFF TGTGCCAGCAGCAAAGGGGCGGGATGCACTGAAGCTTTCTTT
TRBJ2-7 - - TRBV5-6 CASSLSVTYREQYF TGTGCCAGCAGCTTGTCGGTAACCTATCGAGAGCAGTACTTC
TRBJ1-1 few TRBD1 TRBV7-2 CASNSQGGRSRNTEAFF TGTGCCAGCAACTCACAGGGGGGGCGAAGTCGGAACACTGAAGCTTTCTTT
TRBJ2-3 once - TRBV7-2 CASSLRLGGGRTDTQYF TGTGCCAGCAGCTTGCGTCTCGGCGGAGGCCGCACAGATACGCAGTATTTT
TRBJ2-7 - TRBD1 TRBV5-1 CASSLGTGGYEQYF TGCGCCAGCAGTTTGGGGACAGGGGGCTACGAGCAGTACTTC
TRBJ2-4 - - TRBV3-1/TRBV3-2 CASSQVAIPLAKNIQYF TGTGCCAGCAGCCAAGTGGCCATTCCGCTAGCCAAAAACATTCAGTACTTC
TRBJ1-2 - - TRBV9 CASSSPGDHYGYTF TGTGCCAGCAGCTCCCCGGGGGACCACTATGGCTACACCTTC
TRBJ1-5 - - TRBV30 CAWTKQGSNQPQHF TGTGCCTGGACTAAACAGGGATCGAATCAGCCCCAGCATTTT
TRBJ1-3 - - TRBV7-9 CASRSRVTGNTIYF TGTGCCAGCAGAAGCAGGGTAACTGGAAACACCATATATTTT
TRBJ2-1 once TRBD1 TRBV7-3 CASSSDRAPYNEQFF TGTGCCAGCAGCTCGGACAGGGCGCCCTACAATGAGCAGTTCTTC
TRBJ1-5 - - TRBV21-1 CASSPKRRGSNQPQHF TGTGCCAGCAGTCCGAAGAGGAGGGGCAGCAATCAGCCCCAGCATTTT
TRBJ1-1 - TRBD1 TRBV10-3 CAIRDREDMNTEAFF TGTGCCATCAGAGACAGGGAAGATATGAACACTGAAGCTTTCTTT
TRBJ2-2 - TRBD1 TRBV10-1 CATYWDRGGTGELFF TGCGCCACCTATTGGGACAGGGGAGGCACCGGGGAGCTGTTTTTT
TRBJ2-1 - - TRBV9 CASSVGTNNEQFF TGTGCCAGCAGCGTAGGTACTAACAATGAGCAGTTCTTC
TRBJ1-1 - - TRBV11-1 CASSHPGVPEAFF TGTGCCAGCAGCCACCCAGGGGTGCCCGAAGCTTTCTTT
TRBJ1-3 - - TRBV21-1 CASSYPADRGTGNTIYF TGTGCCAGCAGCTATCCGGCGGACAGGGGGACTGGAAACACCATATATTTT
TRBJ2-7 - TRBD1 TRBV19 CASSRQGVDEQYF TGTGCCAGTAGTAGACAGGGCGTGGACGAGCAGTACTTC